The 9 T cell receptor beta chains below all came from one sample that was sequenced in a study of vaccination and CD4 T cells after COVID-19. Treatment defined: approximately nine-day PBMC culture with coronavirus spike peptide pools or control peptides (ViraFEST assay). The unexposed donor provided CD4+ T cells, which were taken before the COVID-19 pandemic (2011-2018). The antigens for these receptors are not known. Sequencing of cultured CD4+ T cell DNA used the Oncomine TCR Beta short-read assay. TCRdb processed the PCR reads anew with MiXCR; each CDR3 protein has one entry. The table includes 5,000 or so distinct CDR3 sequences, around two fifths detected once. The sequenced sample was CD4+ T cells from blood, cultured in vitro. The receptor set was obtained from a human donor in good health.

This clonotype is termed medium-sized. The chain recombines TRBV10-3 with TRBJ1-4; D is ambiguous. The CDR3 is 14 residues long. V lost 0 bases and J lost 7, with 9 bases in between. Germline V gene sequence: CDR1 ENHRY, CDR2 SYGVKD. In DNA, the CDR3 is TGTGCCATCAGTGAGTCGGCTGCGGGTGAAAAACTGTTTTTT. It specifies CAISESAAGEKLFF.

This chain links TRBV18 with TRBJ1-1, with D unresolved. In germline, CDR1 is KGHSH, CDR2 LQKENI. The CDR3 has 14 amino acids. Trimming shortened V by 2 bases and J by 3 bases, and 10 bases separated the two germline ends. CDR3 in amino acids: CASSPTVEDTEAFF. The CDR3 nucleotides read TGTGCCAGCTCACCAACGGTAGAGGACACTGAAGCTTTCTTT.

The V gene is TRBV5-5, the J gene TRBJ2-1, with 8 bases matching TRBD1. Germline V gives CDR1 SGHKS, CDR2 YYEKEE (reference sequence). The V and J ends lost 3 bases and 7 bases, in that order; junction bases with no gene match: 3. This CDR3 is 13 amino acids long. CDR3 sequence reads: CASSWDRTNEQFF. CDR3 nucleotide sequence: TGTGCCAGCAGCTGGGACAGGACGAATGAGCAGTTCTTC.

This clonotype was counted a few times. The V gene is TRBV20-1, the J gene TRBJ2-5; D gene uncertain. This CDR3 comprises 15 residues. Germline CDR1 and CDR2: DFQATT and SNEGSKA (reference sequence). V lost 2 bases and J lost 2, with 15 bases in between. The CDR3 DNA sequence: TGCAGTGCTAGATACCCGGCCGGCCAGCAAGAGACCCAGTACTTC. The encoded protein is CSARYPAGQQETQYF.

This clonotype was seen more than once but under ten times. The CDR3 region has the DNA TGTGCCAGTGGGACAGGGTTAAATCAGCCCCAGCATTTT. Translating it yields CASGTGLNQPQHF. The V and J genes are TRBV2 and TRBJ1-5; 9 nucleotides line up with TRBD1. Trimming took 9 bases from V and 4 from J; bases not matched to a gene: 4. The CDR3 is made up of 13 amino acids. Germline-derived CDR1 and CDR2 are SNHLY and FYNNEI.

This clonotype was counted between two and nine times. The chain employs TRBV27 and TRBJ1-1; a weak D match, TRBD1 (5 bases). CDR3 size: 14 residues. The V gene's germline CDR1 is MNHEY and CDR2 SMNVEV (reference sequence). V lost 3 bases, J lost 4 bases, and 12 bases lay in between. The CDR3 region has the DNA TGTGCCAGCAGTTTTCAGGGATTCGGCACTGAAGCTTTCTTT. This encodes CASSFQGFGTEAFF.

This sequence joins TRBV7-3 and TRBJ2-2; 9 bases align to TRBD2. There are 17 residues in the CDR3. The germline V gene encodes CDR1 SGHTA and CDR2 FQGTGA. Trimming at V came to 5 bases and at J to 4 bases, leaving 11 bases not matched to a gene. The CDR3 sequence: CASSALAGGPGTGELFF. The DNA of the CDR3 is TGTGCCAGCAGCGCCCTCGCGGGGGGGCCGGGCACCGGGGAGCTGTTTTTT.

The CDR3 DNA sequence: TGTGCCAGCAGTTCTCCGGACAGGGCGGATGCTTTCTTT. Protein: CASSSPDRADAFF. The chain links TRBV6-5 to TRBJ1-1; TRBD1 matches 8 bases. Trimming cost V 4 bases and J 11 bases; bases outside gene matches: 9. The CDR3 is 13 amino acids. The V gene's germline CDR1 is MNHEY and CDR2 SVGAGI.

The chain couples TRBV18 to TRBJ2-7; D not certain. CDR3 length equals 12 residues. The germline V gene has CDR1 KGHSH and CDR2 LQKENI. Trimming stripped 2 bases from V and 4 bases from J, with 6 bases between. The CDR3 DNA sequence: TGTGCCAGCTCACCAGGGGAATACGAGCAGTACTTC. This gives the protein CASSPGEYEQYF.